The 29 T cell receptor beta chains below all came from one sample that was sequenced in a study of cytomegalovirus exposure and HLA in healthy donors. Data came from immunoSEQ multiplex PCR; TCRdb stores just in-frame clones and leaves some out. The sample lists about 120,000 clones; around 87% were seen once. Input material: PBMCs. These TCRs come from a woman aged 18-30 years in good health and CMV-seropositive.

The chain is built from TRBV9 and TRBJ2-1; the match to TRBD2 covers 8 bases. This CDR3 has 16 amino acids. Germline V gives CDR1 SGDLS, CDR2 YYNGEE. With V trimmed by 0 bases and J by 4 bases, 6 bases remained unmatched. The chain's CDR3 is CASSVDGGARYNEQFF. In DNA form, the CDR3 reads TGTGCCAGCAGCGTAGACGGGGGGGCACGATACAATGAGCAGTTCTTC.

This chain connects TRBV5-1 to TRBJ1-1; 7 positions agree with TRBD1. J gave up 0 bases and V 4 bases, and 9 bases lay outside the gene matches. The CDR3 has 16 residues. Germline V gives CDR1 SGHRS, CDR2 YFSETQ. The CDR3 protein is CASSIQGKRLNTEAFF. CDR3 sequence (DNA): TGCGCCAGCAGCATACAGGGGAAACGGTTGAACACTGAAGCTTTCTTT.

The gene calls are TRBV9 and TRBJ2-3; D is possibly TRBD1 (5 bases). CDR3 size: 14 residues. V was pared by 0 bases and J by 2 bases, with 7 bases between. CDR1 is SGDLS, CDR2 YYNGEE, per germline. The CDR3 DNA sequence: TGTGCCAGCAGCGTAGGACAGATCACAGATACGCAGTATTTT. Its translation: CASSVGQITDTQYF.

This sequence joins TRBV20-1 and TRBJ2-7, with no clear D. This CDR3 has 11 residues. Trimming removed 7 bases at V and 2 bases at J, with 9 bases between. Germline V CDR1 and CDR2: DFQATT, SNEGSKA (reference sequence). The CDR3 protein is CSVATAYEQYF. DNA of the CDR3: TGCAGTGTTGCCACTGCCTACGAGCAGTACTTC.

This chain joins TRBV19 and TRBJ1-2; D is unresolved. The CDR3 is made up of 13 amino acids. Trimming stripped 6 bases from V and 8 bases from J, with 16 bases between. CDR1 LNHDA and CDR2 SQIVND come from the germline V gene (reference sequence). The CDR3 DNA follows: TGTGCCAGTAGCCCACCTGGCGGCTTAGGCTACACCTTC. Protein: CASSPPGGLGYTF.

For the CDR3, the DNA is TGCGCCAGCAGCCCCCGCGGACAGGAGAGAGGAGGCACTGAAGCTTTCTTT. It yields the protein CASSPRGQERGGTEAFF. The rearrangement links TRBV5-1 to TRBJ1-1, with 7 nucleotides matching TRBD1. J was trimmed by 4 bases and V by 4 bases; bases with no gene match: 16. The CDR3 has 17 amino acids. Germline V gives CDR1 SGHRS, CDR2 YFSETQ.

The chain combines TRBV6-1 with TRBJ1-3; 9 bases are shared with TRBD1. This CDR3 contains 14 residues. J was trimmed by 9 bases and V by 2 bases; bases with no gene match: 5. Germline CDR1 MNHNS, CDR2 SASEGT. CDR3 DNA sequence: TGTGCCAGCAGTGAAATTGGGACAGGGAGCACCATATATTTT. Its translation: CASSEIGTGSTIYF.

The chain employs TRBV18 and TRBJ2-1; D may be TRBD1 (6 bases). The CDR3 consists of 15 residues. Germline CDR1 and CDR2: KGHSH and LQKENI. Trimming shortened V by 6 bases and J by 11 bases, and 23 bases separated the two germline ends. CDR3 nucleotide sequence: TGTGCCAGCTCCCGCGATCGGACAGCCGTTGGAAAGCAGTTCTTC. Translation: CASSRDRTAVGKQFF.

This chain joins TRBV4-3 and TRBJ1-5; 7 nucleotides match TRBD1. This CDR3 has 15 amino acids. CDR1 LGHNA and CDR2 YSLEER come from the germline V gene. After removal of 0 bases from V and 6 bases from J, the junction contained 5 bases not matched to a gene. The CDR3 loop reads CASSQETGFGQPQHF. CDR3 nucleotides: TGCGCCAGCAGCCAAGAGACAGGGTTCGGTCAGCCCCAGCATTTT.

Only one count was recorded for this clone. The V gene is TRBV9, the J gene TRBJ2-7, with 9 nucleotides matching TRBD1. Germline loops: CDR1 SGDLS, CDR2 YYNGEE. This CDR3 has 14 amino acids. The trim removed 7 bases at V and 6 bases at J, leaving 11 bases unmatched. The CDR3 DNA sequence: TGTGCCAGCGGGGCGGGACAGGGAAATGGCGAGCAGTACTTC. Protein: CASGAGQGNGEQYF. The variable domain in full, with the rest retrieved from reference TRBV9 and TRBJ2-7, is DSGVTQTPKHLITATGQRVTLRCSPRSGDLSVYWYQQSLDQGLQFLIQYYNGEERAKGNILERFSAQQFPDLHSELNLSSLELGDSALYFCASGAGQGNGEQYFGPGTRLTVT.

The V and J genes are TRBV6-5 and TRBJ1-1; TRBD1 matches 8 bases. The CDR3 is 15 residues long. The V segment lost 0 bases and the J segment 5 bases; nucleotides outside the gene matches: 5. Germline V gene lookup returns CDR1 MNHEY and CDR2 SVGAGI. CDR3 loop: CASSYSNRGGTEAFF. CDR3 nucleotides: TGTGCCAGCAGTTACTCGAACAGGGGGGGGACTGAAGCTTTCTTT.

J is TRBJ2-2 and V is TRBV30; a weak D match, TRBD1 (5 bases). Germline V CDR1 and CDR2: GTSNPN, SVGIG (reference sequence). The CDR3 consists of 15 residues. Trimming took off 3 bases at V and 0 bases at J, with 11 bases between the two ends. The CDR3 DNA follows: TGTGCCTGGAGGACCGGCAGGGCGAACACCGGGGAGCTGTTTTTT. Protein product: CAWRTGRANTGELFF.

The V and J genes are TRBV6-1 and TRBJ2-3; the match to TRBD1 covers 7 bases. The germline CDR1 and CDR2 sequences are MNHNS and SASEGT. Trimming cost V 6 bases and J 0 bases; bases outside gene matches: 6. The length of the CDR3 is 15 residues. The CDR3 loop is CASSRQGFSTDTQYF. CDR3 coding DNA: TGTGCCAGCAGCAGACAGGGCTTTAGCACAGATACGCAGTATTTT.

The chain carries TRBV27 and TRBJ1-5, with unresolved D. The CDR3 loop spans 14 amino acids. Trimming took 7 bases from V and 2 from J, leaving 12 bases between them. Germline V CDR1 and CDR2: MNHEY, SMNVEV (reference sequence). The chain's CDR3 is CASKGGGGNQPQHF. CDR3 in DNA: TGTGCCAGCAAAGGTGGCGGGGGCAATCAGCCCCAGCATTTT.

The chain is built from TRBV5-1 and TRBJ2-3; 14 bases line up with TRBD2. The germline V gene has CDR1 SGHRS and CDR2 YFSETQ. This CDR3 contains 19 residues. Trimming took 4 bases from V and 4 from J; bases not matched to a gene: 14. The CDR3 protein is CASSVTGTSGSLFADTQYF. The CDR3 nucleotides read TGCGCCAGCAGCGTAACCGGGACTAGCGGGAGTTTGTTCGCAGATACGCAGTATTTT.

This chain's CDR3 is CASSETRNTEAFF. The CDR3 DNA sequence: TGTGCCAGCAGCGAGACAAGGAACACTGAAGCTTTCTTT. This rearrangement joins TRBV6-1 to TRBJ1-1, with D hard to call. V shed 6 bases and J shed 1 base, with 9 bases lying between them. Germline lookup yields CDR1 MNHNS and CDR2 SASEGT. CDR3 length: 13 amino acids.

The chain carries TRBV2 and TRBJ2-5, with TRBD1 matching over 7 bases. CDR1 and CDR2 (germline): SNHLY, FYNNEI. CDR3 size: 18 residues. J was trimmed by 2 bases and V by 6 bases; bases with no gene match: 18. The CDR3 sequence is CASSPLGETGPRQETQYF. The CDR3 DNA sequence: TGTGCCAGCAGCCCATTGGGAGAGACAGGGCCCAGGCAAGAGACCCAGTACTTC.

The chain couples TRBV5-1 to TRBJ1-3, with D unresolved. Germline V gene data show CDR1 as SGHRS and CDR2 as YFSETQ. This CDR3 comprises 15 residues. Trimming cost V 0 bases and J 4 bases, with 11 bases left between them. CDR3 loop: CASSLALGSGNTIYF. As DNA, the CDR3 is TGCGCCAGCAGCTTGGCCTTGGGGAGCGGAAACACCATATATTTT.

V is TRBV9 and J is TRBJ2-3, with 9 bases that match TRBD2. Per the germline V gene, CDR1 is SGDLS and CDR2 is YYNGEE. The CDR3 is made up of 17 amino acids. The junction had 9 bases not matched to a gene; V was cut back by 4 bases and J by 0 bases. CDR3 protein: CASSPIPSGTSTDTQYF. The DNA of the CDR3 is TGTGCCAGCAGCCCCATCCCTAGCGGGACGAGCACAGATACGCAGTATTTT. Using reference TRBV9 and TRBJ2-3 for the parts outside the CDR3, the full variable domain is DSGVTQTPKHLITATGQRVTLRCSPRSGDLSVYWYQQSLDQGLQFLIQYYNGEERAKGNILERFSAQQFPDLHSELNLSSLELGDSALYFCASSPIPSGTSTDTQYFGPGTRLTVL.

V and J are TRBV18 and TRBJ2-4; 8 nucleotides match TRBD1. V shed 4 bases and J 4 bases; nucleotides not matched to a gene: 3. The CDR3 is 14 amino acids. Germline-derived CDR1 and CDR2 are KGHSH and LQKENI. The CDR3 bases are TGTGCCAGCTCACTTCAGGGGGCTAAAAACATTCAGTACTTC. Its translation is CASSLQGAKNIQYF.

This clone showed up just once. This rearrangement joins TRBV30 to TRBJ1-6; 7 bases are shared with TRBD1. Germline CDR1 reads GTSNPN; CDR2 reads SVGIG (reference sequence). V was clipped by 0 bases and J by 14 bases; unmatched bases: 13. This CDR3 is 15 amino acids long. CDR3 loop: CAWSVPGQQFRTLHF. For the CDR3, the DNA is TGTGCCTGGAGTGTTCCGGGACAGCAATTTAGAACCCTCCACTTT. The whole variable domain, remainder taken from reference TRBV30 and TRBJ1-6, is SQTIHQWPATLVQPVGSPLSLECTVEGTSNPNLYWYRQAAGRGLQLLFYSVGIGQISSEVPQNLSASRPQDRQFILSSKKLLLSDSGFYLCAWSVPGQQFRTLHFGNGTRLTVT.

The chain uses TRBV29-1 and TRBJ2-1; D remains ambiguous. Trimming shortened V by 3 bases and J by 5 bases, and 14 bases separated the two germline ends. CDR1 SQVTM and CDR2 ANQGSEA come from the germline V gene. This CDR3 contains 14 residues. The CDR3 DNA reads TGCAGCGTTGATAGTGGTCCTCTACACAATGAGCAGTTCTTC. Its translation is CSVDSGPLHNEQFF.

This rearrangement joins TRBV7-9 to TRBJ2-7, with 9 bases identical to TRBD2. Trimming cost V 5 bases and J 2 bases; bases outside gene matches: 7. CDR1 and CDR2 from the germline V gene are SEHNR and FQNEAQ (reference sequence). The CDR3 spans 15 residues. CDR3 protein: CASSLPTSGAYEQYF. The DNA of the CDR3 is TGTGCCAGCAGCCTCCCGACTAGCGGAGCCTACGAGCAGTACTTC. The variable domain in full, with the rest retrieved from reference TRBV7-9 and TRBJ2-7, is DTGVSQNPRHKITKRGQNVTFRCDPISEHNRLYWYRQTLGQGPEFLTYFQNEAQLEKSRLLSDRFSAERPKGSFSTLEIQRTEQGDSAMYLCASSLPTSGAYEQYFGPGTRLTVT.

The genes are TRBV25-1 and TRBJ2-7; D is unclear. V gave up 1 base and J gave up 2 bases, with 9 bases separating them. This CDR3 spans 14 amino acids. Looked up from germline, CDR1 is MGHDK and CDR2 is SYGVNS. In DNA form, the CDR3 reads TGTGCCAGCAGTGAATCCGTTGCGGCCTACGAGCAGTACTTC. Amino acid sequence: CASSESVAAYEQYF.

V usage is TRBV30 and J usage is TRBJ2-1, with D possibly matching TRBD2 (5 bases). The CDR3 is 14 residues long. In germline, CDR1 is GTSNPN, CDR2 SVGIG (reference sequence). V was trimmed by 3 bases and J by 1 base, leaving 10 bases between them. CDR3 in DNA: TGTGCCTGGAGCACCGGGAATTCCTACAATGAGCAGTTCTTC. Its protein is CAWSTGNSYNEQFF.

V usage is TRBV29-1 and J usage is TRBJ2-1; TRBD1 matches 8 bases. The V gene's germline CDR1 is SQVTM and CDR2 ANQGSEA. There are 15 residues in the CDR3. V was clipped by 6 bases and J by 1 base; unmatched bases: 8. The CDR3 nucleotides are TGCAGCGTCAGGGACAGGACATCGTCCTACAATGAGCAGTTCTTC. Translation gives CSVRDRTSSYNEQFF.

The V and J genes are TRBV18 and TRBJ2-5; 8 bases align to TRBD1. This CDR3 has 14 amino acids. Germline V gene lookup returns CDR1 KGHSH and CDR2 LQKENI. With V trimmed by 1 base and J by 5 bases, 3 bases remained unmatched. CDR3 loop: CASSPRQGRETQYF. DNA of the CDR3: TGTGCCAGCTCACCACGACAGGGGCGGGAGACCCAGTACTTC.

This clone was recorded once. V is TRBV11-2 and J is TRBJ1-2, with D maybe TRBD1 (6 bases). This CDR3 has 13 amino acids. V dropped 5 bases and J dropped 6 bases, with 13 bases sitting between them. CDR1 SGHAT and CDR2 FQNNGV come from the germline V gene. The CDR3 loop is CASSLGQQNGYTF. The DNA of the CDR3 is TGTGCCAGCAGCCTAGGACAGCAGAATGGCTACACCTTC.

V usage is TRBV6-1 and J usage is TRBJ1-2; 7 bases fit TRBD1. This CDR3 has 15 amino acids. Trimming cost V 0 bases and J 1 base; bases outside gene matches: 2. Per germline, CDR1 MNHNS and CDR2 SASEGT. DNA for the CDR3: TGTGCCAGCAGTGAAGCGACAGGGCTTAACTATGGCTACACCTTC. Amino acids: CASSEATGLNYGYTF.